These 10 T cell receptor beta chains were all obtained from the same sample, sequenced in a study of shared clonotypes between healthy human individuals. Using immunoSEQ multiplex PCR, the repertoire was profiled, and TCRdb retains in-frame clones only, with some absent. The repertoire holds some 690,000 clones, with around 91% as singletons. The sequencing input was memory CD8+ T cells from PBMCs. Noted subset: CD45RO+ cells pooled with CCR7-negative TemRA cells. These receptors all come from a man younger than 35 in good health. Some clones in this sample may be carry-over from other donors' samples.

The chain is built from TRBV4-1 and TRBJ1-5; D is unclear. The V end lost 1 base, the J end lost 1 base, and 17 bases lay between the germline ends. Looked up from germline, CDR1 is MGHRA and CDR2 is YSYEKL. The CDR3 covers 18 residues. This chain's CDR3 is CASSQVGPPQRSNQPQHF. Here the CDR3 DNA reads TGCGCCAGCAGCCAAGTTGGGCCGCCCCAGAGAAGCAATCAGCCCCAGCATTTT.

The chain recombines TRBV28 with TRBJ1-5, with a tentative D call TRBD1 (6 bases). Germline values: CDR1 MDHEN, CDR2 SYDVKM. Between the trimmed V and J ends, which lost 3 bases and 3 bases, there was a span of 9 bases. The CDR3 has 14 amino acids. The CDR3 loop is CASSFSGVNQPQHF. In nucleotides, the CDR3 is TGTGCCAGCAGTTTTTCAGGGGTCAATCAGCCCCAGCATTTT.

The chain combines TRBV2 with TRBJ2-4, with 7 nucleotides matching TRBD1. CDR3 size: 15 residues. V was clipped by 6 bases and J by 8 bases; unmatched bases: 13. CDR1 and CDR2 (germline): SNHLY, FYNNEI. Here the CDR3 reads CASRLTGLVVDIQYF. The CDR3 DNA is TGTGCCAGCAGACTGACAGGGCTAGTGGTGGACATTCAGTACTTC.

The chain is built from TRBV7-8 and TRBJ1-5; possibly TRBD1 for D (6 bases). Germline loops: CDR1 SGHVS, CDR2 FQNEAQ. V lost 2 bases to trimming and J lost 2 bases, with 19 bases between them. The CDR3 is 18 amino acids. The CDR3 bases are TGTGCCAGCAGCTTATATCTGGGGGGCCCTATCGGCAATCAGCCCCAGCATTTT. Its protein product is CASSLYLGGPIGNQPQHF.

V is TRBV9 and J is TRBJ1-2; 9 bases are a match to TRBD1. CDR1 and CDR2 from the germline V gene are SGDLS and YYNGEE. CDR3 size: 14 residues. Trimming at V came to 2 bases and at J to 8 bases, leaving 7 bases not matched to a gene. The CDR3 spells CASSVSGTGSGYTF. The CDR3 coding sequence is TGTGCCAGCAGCGTGTCCGGGACAGGGAGCGGCTACACCTTC.

CDR3 nucleotides: TGTGCCAGCAGTGAAGCCCCAGGGGGCGCGTTGGTAGGGTACACTGAAGCTTTCTTT. Encoded protein: CASSEAPGGALVGYTEAFF. This chain uses TRBV6-1 with TRBJ1-1, with TRBD1 matching over 8 bases. Germline V lookup: CDR1 MNHNS, CDR2 SASEGT. This CDR3 region has 19 residues. V lost 0 bases to trimming and J lost 3 bases; unmatched junction nucleotides: 15.

The chain combines TRBV19 with TRBJ1-2, with 7 nucleotides matching TRBD1. The CDR3 is 14 amino acids. Trimming cost V 3 bases and J 6 bases; bases outside gene matches: 7. From germline, CDR1 is LNHDA and CDR2 SQIVND (reference sequence). This CDR3 reads CASSIRQGGHGYTF. DNA for the CDR3: TGTGCCAGTAGTATCCGCCAAGGGGGCCATGGCTACACCTTC. The full variable domain, with the rest looked up from reference TRBV19 and TRBJ1-2, is DGGITQSPKYLFRKEGQNVTLSCEQNLNHDAMYWYRQDPGQGLRLIYYSQIVNDFQKGDIAEGYSVSREKKESFPLTVTSAQKNPTAFYLCASSIRQGGHGYTFGSGTRLTVV.

The chain couples TRBV10-1 to TRBJ2-2; tentative D call: TRBD2 (6 bases). Trimming removed 0 bases at V and 3 bases at J, with 14 bases between. Germline V lookup: CDR1 WNHNN, CDR2 SYGVQD (reference sequence). The CDR3 covers 17 residues. The CDR3 spells CASSESPGRKDTGELFF. CDR3 nucleotide sequence: TGCGCCAGCAGTGAGTCACCCGGGAGAAAAGACACCGGGGAGCTGTTTTTT.

The chain recombines TRBV11-2 with TRBJ1-1, with TRBD1 identical over 9 bases. Germline V gene lookup returns CDR1 SGHAT and CDR2 FQNNGV. V shed 2 bases and J 1 base; nucleotides not matched to a gene: 14. The CDR3 runs to 19 residues. The CDR3 protein is CASSLTLGTGRMENTEAFF. CDR3 in DNA: TGTGCCAGCAGCTTAACCTTGGGGACAGGGCGAATGGAGAACACTGAAGCTTTCTTT.

This chain joins TRBV4-3 and TRBJ2-1; D possibly corresponds to TRBD1 (5 bases). V shed 4 bases and J shed 4 bases, with 14 bases lying between them. Germline loops: CDR1 LGHNA, CDR2 YSLEER. The CDR3 is 15 amino acids. The CDR3 loop reads CASSLGVEYYNEQFF. The CDR3 coding sequence is TGCGCCAGCAGCCTAGGGGTGGAGTATTACAATGAGCAGTTCTTC.